This record concerns one T cell receptor (beta chain) sequence. The antigen is undetermined. The data belong to a study of post-analysis software for immune sequencing data. Study information: Secondary progressive, relapsing-remitting and progressive-relapsing multiple sclerosis were among the included disease courses.

The CDR3 contains 15 residues. With 5 bases removed from V and 5 bases from J, the gap between germline ends came to 18 bases. From germline, CDR1 is MNHEY and CDR2 SVGAGI. Prepared TCR beta cDNA libraries contained unique molecular identifiers. T cells numbering about 0.9 to 10 million yielded cDNA molecules that totaled roughly 0.5 million. TCRdb ran MiXCR on the PCR reads and lists one entry per CDR3 protein. The repertoire includes roughly 580,000 distinct CDR3 sequences, about 40% of them detected once, and 1.5% to 2% sits in the top ten. Whole-study findings and limits: Under the F measure, samples that were prepared in one batch clustered strongly together. In multiple sclerosis, normalized Chao1 diversity was significantly below that of controls. TRBV5-6, TRBV5-1 and TRBV20-1 were among five TRBV segments more frequent in patients than controls.

This receptor was taken from a girl between 10 and 17 years old with multiple sclerosis. The chain recombines TRBV6-5 with TRBJ2-5; TRBD1 might be the D (6 bases). The specimen was blood. CDR3 sequence: CASSPGPGVRETQYF. The DNA for the CDR3 is TGTGCCAGCAGTCCCGGGCCAGGGGTCCGGGAGACCCAGTACTTC.